This T cell receptor (beta chain) derives from a study of technical replicates of blood from a few donors. Assay: immunoSEQ multiplex PCR; the TCRdb copy retains only in-frame clones and omits some. The data show about 93,000 clones, with nearly 97% seen just once and about 0.25% held by the top ten. Trimming at V came to 4 bases and at J to 1 base, leaving 12 bases not matched to a gene. There are 17 residues in the CDR3. The germline V gene has CDR1 SGHTA and CDR2 FQGNSA. The chain has TRBV7-2 and TRBJ2-5; 7 nucleotides align to TRBD2. This receptor was obtained from a human donor in good health. The sequencing input was T cells isolated from PBMCs. The CDR3 DNA reads TGTGCCAGCAGCTATGGGGGAGGGATCTCCCTCCAAGAGACCCAGTACTTC. Translation: CASSYGGGISLQETQYF.